What follows are 13 T cell receptor beta chains derived from one specimen sequenced in a study of blood T cell repertoires in COVID-19. TCRdb's copy holds only in-frame clones and misses some; the assay was immunoSEQ multiplex PCR. Of about 220,000 clones in the sample, approximately 83% were seen once. Sequenced: PBMCs or T cells enriched from blood (not recorded which). These receptors were obtained from a woman aged 55-75 years who had recovered from COVID-19.

The chain carries TRBV6-2 or TRBV6-3 and TRBJ2-1; 8 nucleotides line up with TRBD2. Germline loops: CDR1 MNHEY, CDR2 SVGEGT. The CDR3 has 15 residues. V dropped 4 bases and J dropped 9; count of bases not matched to a gene: 11. CDR3 sequence (DNA): TGTGCCAGCAGTTCCCTGACGGGGGGGCTGGGTGAGCAGTTCTTC. Translation: CASSSLTGGLGEQFF.

The V and J genes are TRBV5-6 and TRBJ1-4; 7 nucleotides match TRBD1. The CDR3 contains 16 residues. With V trimmed by 4 bases and J by 4 bases, 10 bases remained unmatched. Looked up from germline, CDR1 is SGHDT and CDR2 is YYEEEE. The CDR3 coding sequence is TGTGCCAGCAGCCAAGGACAGGCGCCCTATAATGAAAAACTGTTTTTT. Its translation: CASSQGQAPYNEKLFF.

The chain carries TRBV18 and TRBJ2-7, with 7 positions matching TRBD1. CDR1 is KGHSH, CDR2 LQKENI, per germline. The V gene end was trimmed by 2 bases and the J gene end by 2 bases; junction bases not matched to a gene: 9. The CDR3 spans 16 residues. CDR3 residues: CASSPSRQGFAYEQYF. CDR3 nucleotides: TGTGCCAGCTCACCAAGCCGACAGGGTTTTGCCTACGAGCAGTACTTC.

The chain couples TRBV21-1 to TRBJ1-6. TRBV21-1 is a known pseudogene. The CDR3 contains 17 residues. CDR3 sequence: CASSKSGGGRYNSPLHF. The CDR3 coding sequence is TGTGCCAGCAGCAAATCCGGGGGGGGACGGTATAATTCACCCCTCCACTTT.

V usage is TRBV7-6 and J usage is TRBJ1-3; the D is unclear. The CDR3 length is 11 residues. V gave up 4 bases and J gave up 6 bases, with 4 bases separating them. The germline V gene has CDR1 SGHVS and CDR2 FNYEAQ. The CDR3 loop reads CASSSSNTIYF. In nucleotides, the CDR3 is TGTGCCAGCAGCTCGTCAAACACCATATATTTT.

The chain links TRBV6-5 to TRBJ1-2; tentatively, D is TRBD1 (6 bases). Germline CDR1 MNHEY, CDR2 SVGAGI. V lost 5 bases and J 7 bases, leaving 14 bases between the germline ends. This CDR3 is 13 amino acids long. The CDR3 loop reads CASSPGGAGGYTF. The CDR3 DNA reads as TGTGCCAGCAGTCCGGGGGGGGCGGGTGGCTACACCTTC.

The V and J genes are TRBV11-2 and TRBJ1-4, with a tentative D call TRBD1 (5 bases). The germline V gene encodes CDR1 SGHAT and CDR2 FQNNGV. Trimming cost V 1 base and J 7 bases, with 16 bases left between them. The CDR3 is 16 residues long. In DNA form, the CDR3 reads TGTGCCAGCAGCTTAGGGGCAATGCCCGGGGGTGAAAAACTGTTTTTT. Translated: CASSLGAMPGGEKLFF.

V usage is TRBV19 and J usage is TRBJ1-2, with a weak D call TRBD1 (6 bases). Trimming left V 5 bases short and J 0 bases short, with 10 bases between. The CDR3 runs to 14 residues. Germline CDR1 is LNHDA and CDR2 is SQIVND (reference sequence). DNA for the CDR3: TGTGCCAGTAGTTCGGACAGAGCTAACTATGGCTACACCTTC. Its protein is CASSSDRANYGYTF.

The chain uses TRBV7-8 and TRBJ2-1; possibly TRBD2 for D (6 bases). The ends were cut back, 5 bases at V and 1 base at J, with 12 bases in the middle. Germline V gives CDR1 SGHVS, CDR2 FQNEAQ. The CDR3 loop spans 15 amino acids. The CDR3 sequence is CASSARLVSYNEQFF. Written as DNA, the CDR3 is TGTGCCAGCAGCGCAAGACTAGTTTCCTACAATGAGCAGTTCTTC.

The chain recombines TRBV10-3 with TRBJ2-1, with D tentatively TRBD2 (6 bases). This CDR3 region has 14 residues. The germline V gene encodes CDR1 ENHRY and CDR2 SYGVKD. V lost 11 bases, J lost 0 bases, and 14 bases lay in between. DNA of the CDR3: TGTGCCTCACTAGCACCGAGCTCCTACAATGAGCAGTTCTTC. Translated: CASLAPSSYNEQFF.

This clone was counted between two and nine times. This chain links TRBV10-1 with TRBJ2-3; TRBD2 agrees at 13 bases. J lost 0 bases, V lost 3 bases, and 9 bases had no gene match. The CDR3 consists of 19 residues. Germline values: CDR1 WNHNN, CDR2 SYGVQD (reference sequence). CDR3 in DNA: TGCGCCAGCAGTGATGGAGGACTAGCGGGAGCCACTAGCACAGATACGCAGTATTTT. As protein: CASSDGGLAGATSTDTQYF.

The chain carries TRBV5-5 and TRBJ2-5; the match to TRBD2 covers 8 bases. This CDR3 is 14 amino acids long. Germline assignment: CDR1 SGHKS and CDR2 YYEKEE (reference sequence). Trimming cost V 3 bases and J 4 bases; bases outside gene matches: 5. Here the CDR3 reads CASSWTTSGETQYF. Here the CDR3 DNA reads TGTGCCAGCAGCTGGACCACTAGCGGAGAGACCCAGTACTTC.

The chain uses TRBV18 and TRBJ2-3; maybe TRBD2 (7 bases). Trimming removed 3 bases from V and 9 bases from J, with 19 bases in between. Per germline, CDR1 KGHSH and CDR2 LQKENI. This CDR3 contains 15 residues. CDR3 nucleotide sequence: TGTGCCAGCTCACCCCGGCAGGGGACTACAGGCACGCAGTATTTT. This codes for CASSPRQGTTGTQYF.